The subject of this entry is one T cell receptor beta chain. Only in-frame clones appear in the TCRdb table, and some are missing; sequencing was by immunoSEQ multiplex PCR. The profile shows approximately 79,000 clones, about 88% of them singletons. This sample is drawn from a study of control samples from healthy donors and cancer patients. This CDR3 is built from 16 residues. CDR1 and CDR2 (germline): SGDLS, YYNGEE. V lost 3 bases and J lost 2; bases outside the gene matches: 9. The sample comprised blood. The receptor was derived from a man aged 50 or older in good health. The chain couples TRBV9 to TRBJ2-7, with 9 bases matching TRBD1. In DNA, the CDR3 is TGTGCCAGCAGCGGAGGGGACAGGGAGTCAACCTACGAGCAGTACTTC. It is translated as CASSGGDRESTYEQYF.